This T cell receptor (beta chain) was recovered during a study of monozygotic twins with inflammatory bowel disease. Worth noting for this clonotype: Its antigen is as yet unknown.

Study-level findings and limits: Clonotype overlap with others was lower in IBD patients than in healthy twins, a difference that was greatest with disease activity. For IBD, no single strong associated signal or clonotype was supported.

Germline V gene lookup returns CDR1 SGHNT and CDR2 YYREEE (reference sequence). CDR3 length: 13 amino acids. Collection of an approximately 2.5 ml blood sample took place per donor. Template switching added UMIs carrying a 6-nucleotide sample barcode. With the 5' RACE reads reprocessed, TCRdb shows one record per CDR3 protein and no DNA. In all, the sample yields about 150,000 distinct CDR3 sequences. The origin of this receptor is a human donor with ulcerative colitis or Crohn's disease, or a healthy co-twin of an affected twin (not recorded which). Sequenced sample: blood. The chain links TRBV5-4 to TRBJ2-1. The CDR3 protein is CASSWIQENEQFF.